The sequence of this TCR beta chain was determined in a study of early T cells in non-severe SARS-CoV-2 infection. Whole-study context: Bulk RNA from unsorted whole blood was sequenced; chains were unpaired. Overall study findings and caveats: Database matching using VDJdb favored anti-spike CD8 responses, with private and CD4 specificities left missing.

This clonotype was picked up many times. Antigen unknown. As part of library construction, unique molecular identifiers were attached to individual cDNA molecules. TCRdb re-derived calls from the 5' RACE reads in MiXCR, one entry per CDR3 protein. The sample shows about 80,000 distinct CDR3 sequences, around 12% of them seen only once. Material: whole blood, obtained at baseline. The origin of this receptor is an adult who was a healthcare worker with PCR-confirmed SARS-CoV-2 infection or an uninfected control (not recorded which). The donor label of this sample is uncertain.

The CDR3 sequence: CAISGLEDNEQFF. The DNA for the CDR3 is TGTGCCATCAGTGGACTAGAAGACAATGAGCAGTTCTTC. This chain uses TRBV10-3 with TRBJ2-1; TRBD2 is a possible D gene (6 bases). V was trimmed by 4 bases and J by 5 bases, leaving 9 bases between them. The germline V gene encodes CDR1 ENHRY and CDR2 SYGVKD. The CDR3 covers 13 residues.